This T cell receptor beta chain comes out of a study of glioma-infiltrating T cells after dendritic cell vaccination. The repertoire was sequenced with immunoSEQ multiplex PCR; TCRdb's copy has only in-frame clones and lacks some. This table holds around 83,000 clones, approximately 81% found once. Germline lookup yields CDR1 MDHEN and CDR2 SYDVKM. V lost 5 bases to trimming and J lost 0 bases; unmatched junction nucleotides: 4. The CDR3 is made up of 15 amino acids. The sample's time point: after dendritic cell vaccination, including at tumor progression/relapse. This chain links TRBV28 with TRBJ2-3, with 8 nucleotides matching TRBD2. The receptor's source is a human donor with glioblastoma. Sequenced material: blood, taken after dendritic cell vaccination. CDR3 sequence reads: CASSGSGKSTDTQYF. CDR3 DNA: TGTGCCAGCAGTGGTAGCGGGAAGAGCACAGATACGCAGTATTTT.